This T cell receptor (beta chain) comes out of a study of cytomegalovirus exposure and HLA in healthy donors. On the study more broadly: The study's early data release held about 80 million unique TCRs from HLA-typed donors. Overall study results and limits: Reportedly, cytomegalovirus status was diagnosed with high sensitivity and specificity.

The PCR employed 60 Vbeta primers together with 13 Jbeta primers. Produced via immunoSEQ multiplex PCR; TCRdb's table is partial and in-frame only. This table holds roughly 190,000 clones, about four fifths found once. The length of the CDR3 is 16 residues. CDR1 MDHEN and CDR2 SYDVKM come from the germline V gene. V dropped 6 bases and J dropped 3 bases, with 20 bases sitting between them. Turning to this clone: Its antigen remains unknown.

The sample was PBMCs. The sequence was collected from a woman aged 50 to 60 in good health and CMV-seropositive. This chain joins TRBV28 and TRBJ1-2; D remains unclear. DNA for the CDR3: TGTGCCAGCAGCTCTGGCCAGGCGATACCGGACTATGGCTACACCTTC. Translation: CASSSGQAIPDYGYTF.